This TCR beta chain was sequenced during a study of T cell responses to AZD1222 COVID-19 vaccine. Assay used: immunoSEQ multiplex PCR; TCRdb lists only in-frame clones, some missing. The table lists tens of thousands of clones, approximately 90% of them singletons, with around 26% in the top ten. Trimming took off 3 bases at V and 4 bases at J, with 7 bases between the two ends. The germline CDR1 and CDR2 sequences are LNHNV and YYDKDF (reference sequence). This CDR3 is built from 13 residues. V and J are TRBV15 and TRBJ1-5; D remains unclear. Here the sequenced sample was peripheral blood, taken 28 days after the second AZD1222 dose. The source is an adult who received the AZD1222 COVID-19 vaccine. This chain's CDR3 is CATSREGNQPQHF. DNA of the CDR3: TGTGCCACCAGCAGGGAAGGGAATCAGCCCCAGCATTTT. The variable domain in full, with the rest retrieved from reference TRBV15 and TRBJ1-5, is DAMVIQNPRYQVTQFGKPVTLSCSQTLNHNVMYWYQQKSSQAPKLLFHYYDKDFNNEADTPDNFQSRRPNTSFCFLDIRSPGLGDTAMYLCATSREGNQPQHFGDGTRLSIL.